Shown below are 29 T cell receptor beta chains from a single sample sequenced in a study of monozygotic twins with inflammatory bowel disease. TCRdb reprocessed the 5' RACE reads; each CDR3 protein has one entry and no DNA is given. The table for this sample gives some 170,000 distinct CDR3 sequences. Sequencing used blood. These receptor sequences come from a human donor with ulcerative colitis or Crohn's disease, or a healthy co-twin of an affected twin (not recorded which).

This chain uses TRBV12-3 or TRBV12-4 with TRBJ2-3; the D call from TCRdb, TRBD2, cannot be confirmed without DNA. CDR3 length: 16 residues. CDR3 loop: CASSFFSGIFTDTQYF.

The V call is TRBV5-1, the J call TRBJ2-3; the TCRdb call, TRBD1, lacks DNA for checking. Germline V gene sequence: CDR1 SGHRS, CDR2 YFSETQ. This CDR3 spans 14 amino acids. Here the CDR3 reads CASSLRGLGDTQYF.

This chain connects TRBV5-1 to TRBJ2-7; TCRdb proposes TRBD1, but this gene call is untestable without DNA. CDR1 is SGHRS and CDR2 is YFSETQ in the germline V gene. The CDR3 is 14 amino acids. CDR3 residues: CASSYNVRGGEQYF. The variable domain in full, completed from reference TRBV5-1 and TRBJ2-7, reads KAGVTQTPRYLIKTRGQQVTLSCSPISGHRSVSWYQQTPGQGLQFLFEYFSETQRNKGNFPGRFSGRQFSNSRSEMNVSTLELGDSALYLCASSYNVRGGEQYFGPGTRLTVT.

CDR3: CASSRDIANEQFF. V usage is TRBV7-9 and J usage is TRBJ2-1; TCRdb designates TRBD2, a call that cannot be tested without DNA. Germline V lookup: CDR1 SEHNR, CDR2 FQNEAQ (reference sequence). CDR3 length: 13 residues.

V gene TRBV5-4 combines with J gene TRBJ2-5; TCRdb names TRBD1, which stays unverified in the absence of DNA. Germline assignment: CDR1 SGHNT and CDR2 YYREEE (reference sequence). The CDR3 contains 15 residues. The CDR3 sequence is CASSPGQRVQETQYF.

The V and J genes are TRBV7-2 and TRBJ2-3; TCRdb calls TRBD1, which cannot be checked without DNA. Germline V lookup: CDR1 SGHTA, CDR2 FQGNSA. CDR3 length equals 15 residues. CDR3 region: CASSLAGPTPDTQYF. Supplemented by reference TRBV7-2 and TRBJ2-3, the full variable domain reads GAGVSQSPSNKVTEKGKDVELRCDPISGHTALYWYRQSLGQGLEFLIYFQGNSAPDKSGLPSDRFSAERTGGSVSTLTIQRTQQEDSAVYLCASSLAGPTPDTQYFGPGTRLTVL.

Measured by frequency, this clonotype is medium-sized (0.01 to 0.1%). The chain recombines TRBV18 with TRBJ2-1; checking the TCRdb D call of TRBD2 is not possible without DNA. The CDR3 is made up of 16 amino acids. Germline V gene sequence: CDR1 KGHSH, CDR2 LQKENI. Here the CDR3 reads CASSLRGLAGDNEQFF.

The V and J genes are TRBV5-6 and TRBJ2-1. The CDR3 runs 14 residues. CDR1 is SGHDT and CDR2 is YYEEEE in the germline V gene. The CDR3 reads CASSLGFRSNEQFF.

The rearrangement links TRBV7-2 to TRBJ2-2. CDR1 and CDR2 from the germline V gene are SGHTA and FQGNSA. This CDR3 has 13 residues. This CDR3 is CASSLVATGELFF.

The V call is TRBV6-5, the J call TRBJ2-5; the TRBD1 assignment by TCRdb is unverifiable without DNA. The CDR3 is 15 amino acids. Looked up from germline, CDR1 is MNHEY and CDR2 is SVGAGI. CDR3 region: CASSYGAGQQETQYF.

The chain is built from TRBV11-3 and TRBJ2-5; without DNA, the TCRdb call of TRBD1 cannot be checked. This CDR3 spans 14 amino acids. From germline, CDR1 is SGHNT and CDR2 YENEEA. The chain's CDR3 is CASSFNRGRETQYF.

The V call is TRBV9, the J call TRBJ1-1. This CDR3 has 13 amino acids. Germline V CDR1 and CDR2: SGDLS, YYNGEE. The CDR3 loop is CASSGPLPIEAFF.

The chain carries TRBV19 and TRBJ2-2; TCRdb's D call of TRBD1 is untestable without DNA. This CDR3 is built from 13 residues. Germline CDR1 LNHDA, CDR2 SQIVND (reference sequence). The CDR3 reads CASHRVYTGELFF.

The chain recombines TRBV3-1 with TRBJ1-1; as DNA is missing, the TRBD1 call by TCRdb cannot be tested. The CDR3 sequence is 13 residues long. Germline V gives CDR1 LGHDT, CDR2 YNNKEL (reference sequence). The CDR3 here is CASTDSLNTEAFF.

The CDR3 protein is CASTDSGTASSPLHF. The V call is TRBV7-9, the J call TRBJ1-6; TCRdb's assignment of TRBD1 cannot be checked, as there is no DNA. CDR1 and CDR2 (germline): SEHNR, FQNEAQ (reference sequence). The CDR3 is made up of 15 amino acids.

The rearrangement links TRBV7-2 to TRBJ1-3. The CDR3 runs to 14 residues. Germline lookup yields CDR1 SGHTA and CDR2 FQGNSA. Here the CDR3 reads CASSLAFGGNTIYF.

The CDR3 here is CASRRGPNTEAFF. The rearrangement joins TRBV7-3 to TRBJ1-1; TCRdb's D gene call, TRBD1, goes unchecked for lack of DNA. The CDR3 runs to 13 residues. Germline lookup yields CDR1 SGHTA and CDR2 FQGTGA.

The V gene is TRBV12-3 or TRBV12-4, the J gene TRBJ1-2; TCRdb outputs TRBD1, but without DNA this stays unchecked. The CDR3 is 14 residues long. The CDR3 here is CASSWTGLNGGYTF.

The J gene is TRBJ2-1, the V gene TRBV5-1. In germline, CDR1 is SGHRS, CDR2 YFSETQ. The CDR3 contains 14 residues. The CDR3 loop reads CASSFSDGYNEQFF.

The chain combines TRBV20-1 with TRBJ2-7; TCRdb reports TRBD1, a call that lacks DNA to check it against. CDR3 length equals 16 residues. The germline CDR1 and CDR2 sequences are DFQATT and SNEGSKA (reference sequence). CDR3 sequence reads: CSARDWWGVNSYEQYF.

The chain joins TRBV11-2 to TRBJ1-3; with no DNA, the TCRdb D assignment of TRBD1 cannot be verified. CDR3 length: 15 residues. CDR1 and CDR2 from the germline V gene are SGHAT and FQNNGV. Here the CDR3 reads CAGSGTGLSGNTIYF. The full variable domain, completed using reference TRBV11-2 and TRBJ1-3, is EAGVAQSPRYKIIEKRQSVAFWCNPISGHATLYWYQQILGQGPKLLIQFQNNGVVDDSQLPKDRFSAERLKGVDSTLKIQPAKLEDSAVYLCAGSGTGLSGNTIYFGEGSWLTVV.

The chain combines TRBV18 with TRBJ2-5; the TCRdb call, TRBD2, lacks DNA for checking. Germline V CDR1 and CDR2: KGHSH, LQKENI. This CDR3 is built from 14 residues. CDR3 loop: CASSPTGAGETQYF.

The chain combines TRBV5-1 with TRBJ1-2; the D call of TRBD1 rests on TCRdb alone, since no DNA is present to check it. Germline CDR1 and CDR2: SGHRS and YFSETQ. The CDR3 consists of 14 residues. CDR3 protein: CASTLTGGYYGYTF.

This rearrangement joins TRBV5-1 to TRBJ1-6. CDR1 is SGHRS and CDR2 is YFSETQ in the germline V gene. The CDR3 extends over 14 amino acids. The CDR3: CASSLGTFGSPLHF.

This chain links TRBV19 with TRBJ2-1; absent DNA, TCRdb's TRBD2 call cannot be checked. CDR1 and CDR2 from the germline V gene are LNHDA and SQIVND (reference sequence). The CDR3 is 11 amino acids. CDR3 residues: CASSMRDEQFF.

J is TRBJ1-1 and V is TRBV5-4; TCRdb returns TRBD1, unconfirmable since there is no DNA. The CDR3 is 14 amino acids. Germline V gene sequence: CDR1 SGHNT, CDR2 YYREEE (reference sequence). The CDR3 loop reads CASSLEVGQGGAFF.

The CDR3 sequence is CASSRTGTGNTIYF. The chain joins TRBV6-1 to TRBJ1-3; the D call of TRBD1 rests on TCRdb alone, since no DNA is present to check it. The CDR3 totals 14 residues. Germline V CDR1 and CDR2: MNHNS, SASEGT.

This sequence joins TRBV20-1 and TRBJ2-5; the TCRdb call, TRBD2, lacks DNA for checking. The length of the CDR3 is 13 residues. The germline CDR1 and CDR2 sequences are DFQATT and SNEGSKA (reference sequence). CDR3 region: CSARAGSQETQYF.

The J gene is TRBJ2-1, the V gene TRBV12-3 or TRBV12-4. The CDR3 is 15 residues long. CDR3 protein: CASRPRRESHNEQFF.